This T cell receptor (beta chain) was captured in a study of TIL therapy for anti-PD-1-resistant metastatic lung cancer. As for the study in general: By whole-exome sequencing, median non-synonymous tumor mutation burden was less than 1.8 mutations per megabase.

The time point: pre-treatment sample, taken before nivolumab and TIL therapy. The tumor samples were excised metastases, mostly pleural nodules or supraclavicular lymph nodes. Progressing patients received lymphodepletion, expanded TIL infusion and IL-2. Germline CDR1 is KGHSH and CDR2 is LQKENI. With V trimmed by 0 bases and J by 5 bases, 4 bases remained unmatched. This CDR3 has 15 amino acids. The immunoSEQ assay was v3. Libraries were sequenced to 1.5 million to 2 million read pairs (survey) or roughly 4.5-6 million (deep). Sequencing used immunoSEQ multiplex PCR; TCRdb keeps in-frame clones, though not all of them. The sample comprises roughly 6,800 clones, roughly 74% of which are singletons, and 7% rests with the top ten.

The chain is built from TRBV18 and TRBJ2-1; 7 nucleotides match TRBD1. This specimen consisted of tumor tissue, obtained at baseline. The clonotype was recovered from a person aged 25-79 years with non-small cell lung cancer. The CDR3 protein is CASSPPGDRDNEQFF. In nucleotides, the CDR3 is TGTGCCAGCTCACCACCCGGGGACAGAGACAATGAGCAGTTCTTC. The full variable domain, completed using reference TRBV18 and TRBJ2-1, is NAGVMQNPRHLVRRRGQEARLRCSPMKGHSHVYWYRQLPEEGLKFMVYLQKENIIDESGMPKERFSAEFPKEGPSILRIQQVVRGDSAAYFCASSPPGDRDNEQFFGPGTRLTVL.